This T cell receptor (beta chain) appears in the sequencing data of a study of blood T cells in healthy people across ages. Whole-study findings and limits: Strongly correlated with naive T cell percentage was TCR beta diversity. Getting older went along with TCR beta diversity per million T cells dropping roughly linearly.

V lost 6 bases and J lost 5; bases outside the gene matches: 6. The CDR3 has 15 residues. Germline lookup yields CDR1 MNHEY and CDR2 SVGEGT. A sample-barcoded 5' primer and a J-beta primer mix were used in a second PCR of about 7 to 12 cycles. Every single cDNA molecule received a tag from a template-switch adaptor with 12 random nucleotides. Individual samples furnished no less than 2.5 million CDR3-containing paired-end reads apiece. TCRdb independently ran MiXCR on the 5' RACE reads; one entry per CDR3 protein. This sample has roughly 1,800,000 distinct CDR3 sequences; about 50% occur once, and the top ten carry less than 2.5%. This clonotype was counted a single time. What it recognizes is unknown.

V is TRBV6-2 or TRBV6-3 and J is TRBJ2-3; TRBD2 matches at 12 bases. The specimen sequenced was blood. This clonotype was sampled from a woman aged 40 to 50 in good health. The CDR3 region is CASSPWTSGVDTQYF. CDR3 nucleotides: TGTGCCAGCAGCCCTTGGACTAGCGGGGTAGATACGCAGTATTTT.